These 29 T cell receptor beta chains came from one sample sequenced in a study of shared clonotypes between healthy human individuals (dated by TCRdb to 2020 to 2021). The library was generated by the immunoSEQ multiplex PCR assay. TCRdb's version of the immuneACCESS table is confined to in-frame rearrangements and falls short of the full clone set. An unresolved V gene accounts for under half of the shortfall where checked; the remainder is of unknown origin. In this sample the table shows hundreds of thousands of clones, less than 85% of which occur a single time. The ten largest clonotypes hold about 1.8% of the sample. Sequencing was done on a sample of memory CD4+ T cells sorted from blood. The cell subset or site label on this specimen signifies: CD45RA-negative fraction. The source is a woman between 25 and 40 years old in good health.

The sample holds one count of this clone. V and J are TRBV7-8 and TRBJ1-2; 7 bases agree with TRBD1. CDR1 is SGHVS and CDR2 is FQNEAQ in the germline V gene. CDR3 length: 17 residues. The junction had 12 bases not matched to a gene; V was cut back by 1 base and J by 4 bases. CDR3: CASSLEGARYSSYGYTF. The CDR3 coding sequence is TGTGCCAGCAGCTTAGAGGGGGCCCGGTATTCATCCTATGGCTACACCTTC.

The chain links TRBV13 to TRBJ2-3; D may match TRBD1 or TRBD2 (6 bases each). There are 17 residues in the CDR3. The germline V gene has CDR1 PRHDT and CDR2 FYEKMQ (reference sequence). Trimming took off 6 bases at V and 5 bases at J, with 24 bases between the two ends. CDR3 in DNA: TGTGCCAGCAGTAAGCGACAGGCGACTAGGGGAGGAGATACGCAGTATTTT. Translated, it gives CASSKRQATRGGDTQYF.

This sequence joins TRBV28 and TRBJ1-5; 10 bases match TRBD1. After removal of 3 bases from V and 7 bases from J, the junction contained 6 bases not matched to a gene. Germline V gene sequence: CDR1 MDHEN, CDR2 SYDVKM. The CDR3 runs 15 residues. The DNA for the CDR3 is TGTGCCAGCAGTTTCTCGACAGGGGGCATCCAGCCCCAGCATTTT. Amino acid sequence: CASSFSTGGIQPQHF.

The table lists this clone with a few counts. The chain has TRBV19 and TRBJ2-7; D may be TRBD2 (5 bases). Germline values: CDR1 LNHDA, CDR2 SQIVND (reference sequence). Trimming shortened V by 0 bases and J by 0 bases, and 15 bases separated the two germline ends. This CDR3 is 17 amino acids long. The CDR3 here is CASSIDESGISSYEQYF. In DNA form, the CDR3 reads TGTGCCAGTAGTATAGATGAGAGCGGAATAAGCTCCTACGAGCAGTACTTC.

Details on this clone: The same CDR3 arises from other DNA sequences in this sample as well. The chain employs TRBV7-9 and TRBJ2-1, with 7 positions matching TRBD2. The V gene's germline CDR1 is SEHNR and CDR2 FQNEAQ (reference sequence). Losses at the gene ends were 5 bases for V and 1 base for J; bases not matched to a gene: 5. The CDR3 runs to 15 residues. CDR3 residues: CASSPQAGSYNEQFF. CDR3 nucleotide sequence: TGTGCCAGCAGCCCACAAGCGGGATCCTACAATGAGCAGTTCTTC.

The chain carries TRBV5-1 and TRBJ2-1; D might be TRBD2 (6 bases). The CDR3 covers 15 residues. The V and J ends lost 4 bases and 4 bases respectively, with 15 bases between them. Germline V gene lookup returns CDR1 SGHRS and CDR2 YFSETQ. Here the CDR3 reads CASSSASAGYNEQFF. CDR3 coding DNA: TGCGCCAGCAGCAGTGCTAGCGCTGGTTACAATGAGCAGTTCTTC. Full variable domain (missing parts from reference TRBV5-1 and TRBJ2-1): KAGVTQTPRYLIKTRGQQVTLSCSPISGHRSVSWYQQTPGQGLQFLFEYFSETQRNKGNFPGRFSGRQFSNSRSEMNVSTLELGDSALYLCASSSASAGYNEQFFGPGTRLTVL.

This sequence joins TRBV10-3 and TRBJ2-1; 8 bases line up with TRBD2. The CDR3 runs to 15 residues. Germline V gene sequence: CDR1 ENHRY, CDR2 SYGVKD. V gave up 6 bases and J gave up 6 bases; unmatched junction bases: 10. The CDR3: CAIRSTSVGRNEQFF. The CDR3 DNA follows: TGTGCCATCAGATCGACTAGCGTGGGGCGCAATGAGCAGTTCTTC.

The chain recombines TRBV10-2 with TRBJ1-2, with unresolved D. Germline loops: CDR1 WSHSY, CDR2 SAAADI. This CDR3 region has 13 residues. V lost 5 bases and J 3 bases, leaving 10 bases between the germline ends. The CDR3 coding sequence is TGCGCCAGCAGTTACGAAGGATACTATGGCTACACCTTC. Translation: CASSYEGYYGYTF.

The chain employs TRBV18 and TRBJ2-5, with D uncertain. This CDR3 region has 15 residues. Germline V CDR1 and CDR2: KGHSH, LQKENI. The ends were cut back, 1 base at V and 0 bases at J, with 9 bases in the middle. This chain's CDR3 is CASSPRGLYQETQYF. CDR3 in DNA: TGTGCCAGCTCACCACGGGGTCTATACCAAGAGACCCAGTACTTC.

The J gene is TRBJ2-3, the V gene TRBV10-3, with D uncertain. There are 14 residues in the CDR3. The germline V gene encodes CDR1 ENHRY and CDR2 SYGVKD. Between the trimmed V and J ends, which lost 0 bases and 2 bases, there was a span of 6 bases. The CDR3 region has the DNA TGTGCCATCAGTGAGTCTGGCTTCACAGATACGCAGTATTTT. Translated, it gives CAISESGFTDTQYF.

This clone was observed at least ten times. The chain employs TRBV5-1 and TRBJ2-1; 7 bases map to TRBD1. V dropped 4 bases and J dropped 0; count of bases not matched to a gene: 4. The CDR3 sequence is 15 residues long. The germline V gene encodes CDR1 SGHRS and CDR2 YFSETQ. In nucleotides, the CDR3 is TGCGCCAGCAGCCAGGACAGGAGCTCCTACAATGAGCAGTTCTTC. Translation: CASSQDRSSYNEQFF.

This clone was detected a few times. The chain recombines TRBV4-2 with TRBJ1-6; possibly TRBD1 for D (5 bases). The CDR3 totals 16 residues. The V gene lost 0 bases and the J gene lost 7 bases, with 13 bases spanning the gap. The germline V gene has CDR1 LGHNA and CDR2 YNFKEQ. CDR3 protein: CASSQDPGARNSPLHF. CDR3 nucleotides: TGTGCCAGCAGCCAAGATCCCGGGGCGCGAAATTCACCCCTCCACTTT.

The chain employs TRBV7-8 and TRBJ1-2; a weak D match, TRBD1 (6 bases). Germline CDR1 and CDR2: SGHVS and FQNEAQ. The V gene lost 5 bases and the J gene lost 8 bases, with 21 bases spanning the gap. CDR3 length equals 15 residues. The CDR3 nucleotides are TGTGCCAGCAGCACGAAGGGACTACAGGGCCTGGGCTACACCTTC. Protein sequence: CASSTKGLQGLGYTF.

V gene TRBV4-1 combines with J gene TRBJ2-1, with 7 positions matching TRBD2. The CDR3 is 17 amino acids. Germline CDR1 is MGHRA and CDR2 is YSYEKL. V shed 1 base, J shed 0 bases, and the junction held 6 bases outside the gene matches. The CDR3 protein is CASSQVERGSSYNEQFF. The CDR3 DNA is TGCGCCAGCAGCCAAGTTGAGCGGGGAAGCTCCTACAATGAGCAGTTCTTC.

This chain links TRBV29-1 with TRBJ2-3; D could derive from TRBD1 or TRBD2 (5 bases each). This CDR3 spans 12 amino acids. Germline V CDR1 and CDR2: SQVTM, ANQGSEA. The V and J ends lost 3 bases and 4 bases respectively, with 8 bases between them. CDR3 amino acids: CSVEGVADTQYF. The CDR3 DNA sequence: TGCAGCGTTGAGGGGGTCGCAGATACGCAGTATTTT.

Regarding this clone: This could be a read error, since a much larger clone is one nucleotide away. V is TRBV21-1 and J is TRBJ2-7; the table assigns TRBD2, which was not confirmed against the DNA. TRBV21-1 is a known pseudogene. There are 10 residues in the CDR3. CDR3 DNA: TGTGCCAGCAGGAGGTACGAGCAGTACTTC. Translation gives CASRRYEQYF.

The chain is built from TRBV29-1 and TRBJ2-5; TRBD2 matches 12 bases. Per the germline V gene, CDR1 is SQVTM and CDR2 is ANQGSEA. CDR3 size: 16 residues. After removal of 1 base from V and 4 bases from J, the junction contained 7 bases not matched to a gene. The DNA of the CDR3 is TGCAGCGTTGAAGGCACTAGCGGGAGGAGGCGAGAGACCCAGTACTTC. Encoded protein: CSVEGTSGRRRETQYF.

This clone was recorded a few times. The chain combines TRBV7-3 with TRBJ2-1; the D gene is possibly TRBD1 (6 bases). Germline CDR1 is SGHTA and CDR2 is FQGTGA. The CDR3 sequence is 15 residues long. V dropped 5 bases and J dropped 4 bases, with 15 bases sitting between them. CDR3 sequence: CASSRDTRSYNEQFF. CDR3 in DNA: TGTGCCAGCAGCCGGGACACGCGGTCTTACAATGAGCAGTTCTTC.

Worth noting for this clone: This same CDR3 is encoded by further DNA sequences in the sample. V is TRBV18 and J is TRBJ1-2; 9 nucleotides align to TRBD1. V shed 6 bases and J 3 bases; nucleotides not matched to a gene: 5. Germline V gene lookup returns CDR1 KGHSH and CDR2 LQKENI. This CDR3 contains 14 residues. Here the CDR3 reads CASSETGGDYGYTF. CDR3 coding DNA: TGTGCCAGCTCCGAAACAGGGGGCGACTATGGCTACACCTTC.

This clone appeared a single time. V usage is TRBV5-1 and J usage is TRBJ2-5, with 9 positions matching TRBD2. Germline V lookup: CDR1 SGHRS, CDR2 YFSETQ. J was trimmed by 5 bases and V by 0 bases; bases with no gene match: 11. This CDR3 region has 17 residues. This CDR3 reads CASSLGLVSGRWETQYF. The CDR3 coding sequence is TGCGCCAGCAGCTTGGGTTTGGTTAGCGGGAGATGGGAGACCCAGTACTTC.

The chain combines TRBV23-1 with TRBJ1-5; D is unresolved. TRBV23-1 is known as an ORF, though its function is uncertain. The CDR3 runs 15 residues. The V and J ends lost 2 bases and 5 bases respectively, with 13 bases between them. For the CDR3, the DNA is TGCGCCAGCAGTCAAATAGGAGGGCCGGATCAGCCCCAGCATTTT. It codes for CASSQIGGPDQPQHF.

Details on this clone: This may stem from a read error, because a much larger clone lies one nucleotide away. This sequence joins TRBV28 and TRBJ1-1; no definite D call. The CDR3 contains 12 residues. Germline V CDR1 and CDR2: MDHEN, SYDVKM. Trimming stripped 5 bases from V and 0 bases from J, with 4 bases between. This CDR3 is CASSRMNTEAFF. The CDR3 DNA reads TGTGCCAGCAGTCGAATGAACACTGAAGCTTTCTTT.

The chain uses TRBV7-9 and TRBJ2-7; possibly TRBD1 for D (5 bases). Trimming took off 1 base at V and 2 bases at J, with 12 bases between the two ends. The CDR3 is 15 amino acids. Germline V gene data show CDR1 as SEHNR and CDR2 as FQNEAQ (reference sequence). The CDR3 sequence is CASSLEQAPTYEQYF. The CDR3 nucleotides are TGTGCCAGCAGCTTAGAACAGGCTCCCACCTACGAGCAGTACTTC.

The chain uses TRBV28 and TRBJ1-4; possibly TRBD1 for D (6 bases). This CDR3 is built from 17 residues. In germline, CDR1 is MDHEN, CDR2 SYDVKM. V gave up 7 bases and J gave up 0 bases, with 18 bases separating them. This chain's CDR3 is CASMGGGPGATNEKLFF. The CDR3, as DNA: TGTGCCAGCATGGGGGGGGGCCCCGGAGCAACTAATGAAAAACTGTTTTTT.

The chain is built from TRBV19 and TRBJ2-3, with D perhaps matching TRBD2 (5 bases). This CDR3 spans 14 amino acids. The V gene's germline CDR1 is LNHDA and CDR2 SQIVND (reference sequence). The germline V and J ends were trimmed by 5 bases and 3 bases, with 12 bases remaining between them. CDR3 DNA: TGTGCCAGTAGTCGGGCGGAGCGGACAGATACGCAGTATTTT. This encodes CASSRAERTDTQYF.

The chain couples TRBV2 to TRBJ2-7; 10 nucleotides agree with TRBD2. Germline V gene data show CDR1 as SNHLY and CDR2 as FYNNEI. V shed 6 bases and J 4 bases; nucleotides not matched to a gene: 12. This CDR3 region has 16 residues. CDR3 nucleotides: TGTGCCAGCAGGGGCTTTGGACTAGCGGAATCTTACGAGCAGTACTTC. This translates into CASRGFGLAESYEQYF.

This rearrangement joins TRBV7-9 to TRBJ2-5; D is perhaps TRBD1 or TRBD2 (5 bases each). The CDR3 is 15 amino acids. V gave up 3 bases and J gave up 5 bases, with 16 bases separating them. Germline CDR1 and CDR2: SEHNR and FQNEAQ (reference sequence). CDR3 in DNA: TGTGCCAGCAGCTTCGGGCGGGCCCACAGGGAGACCCAGTACTTC. It translates to CASSFGRAHRETQYF.

The sample holds a few counts of this clone. The V call is TRBV5-1, the J call TRBJ2-3; TRBD1 matches 8 bases. Germline values: CDR1 SGHRS, CDR2 YFSETQ. The CDR3 has 16 residues. V shed 0 bases and J 4 bases; nucleotides not matched to a gene: 7. The CDR3 loop is CASSLAPGQVSDTQYF. CDR3 sequence (DNA): TGCGCCAGCAGCTTGGCCCCGGGACAGGTATCAGATACGCAGTATTTT.

The rearrangement joins TRBV18 to TRBJ1-3; D gene uncertain. The V and J ends lost 1 base and 2 bases respectively, with 12 bases between them. CDR1 is KGHSH, CDR2 LQKENI, per germline. The CDR3 has 16 amino acids. The CDR3 protein is CASSPRLTDTGNTIYF. The DNA of the CDR3 is TGTGCCAGCTCACCACGGCTAACTGATACTGGAAACACCATATATTTT.